This TCR beta chain comes out of a study of Ad26.COV2.S vaccination and SARS-CoV-2 variants. The wider study: Participants got Ad26.COV2.S intramuscularly, once or twice 56 days apart. General study findings and limits: Responses of spike-specific T cells (both CD8+ and CD4+) reportedly showed substantial breadth after vaccination.

Germline lookup yields CDR1 SGHDT and CDR2 YYEEEE. The CDR3 contains 13 residues. Trimming removed 4 bases at V and 6 bases at J, with 10 bases between. The data were produced by immunoSEQ multiplex PCR, yet TCRdb's version contains in-frame clones alone and is incomplete. The table has about 320,000 clones, around 85% seen once; the top ten hold 2% to 2.5%. In regard to this clone: Antigen specificity is unknown.

Treatment specified: around 19 received Ad26.COV2.S at low or high dose, single or two shots; about five received placebo; per-sample allocation not given. Sampling was performed 63 days after the first vaccine or placebo injection. The specimen comprised peripheral blood, sampled in a trial of Ad26.COV2.S vaccine versus placebo. The chain has TRBV5-6 and TRBJ2-2; no clear D gene. This sequence was found in a person aged 18 to 65 who received the Ad26.COV2.S COVID-19 vaccine or a placebo. The CDR3: CASSPINSGELFF. CDR3 coding DNA: TGTGCCAGCAGCCCAATAAACTCCGGGGAGCTGTTTTTT.